This TCR beta chain came from a study of human T cells and chemical hapten exposure listed by TCRdb under 2021. At the level of the whole study: For sensitization, 2% DPC in acetone was applied to a roughly 2 cm by roughly 2 cm area of upper inner arm skin. Weekly therapeutic DPC doses were additionally applied to the scalp of patients throughout the roughly 22-week study period. Patch tests used Finn chambers with 0.01% DPC on the upper back, scored after 6 days by International Contact Dermatitis Research Group standards. The patient cohort, mostly female, included alopecia areata with under or over 50% scalp involvement, alopecia totalis and alopecia universalis. Libraries were pooled for sequencing, and variation in per-sample TCR yields was attributed mainly to small differences in library volumes within the pool. This study followed changes in the peripheral blood TCR repertoire in vivo during primary and secondary sensitization of alopecia patients to the hapten diphenylcyclopropenone (DPC). Blood was sampled from patients pre-sensitization (week 0) and at 2, 6 and about 24 weeks after DPC sensitization. Blood for TCR sequencing was provided by twenty-nine alopecia patients at one to four time points (pre-sensitization, 2, 6 and 24 weeks). For every blood RNA sample, sequencing covered both the TCR alpha and TCR beta chains.

The CDR3 starts with the cysteine, ends with the phenylalanine, and has 14 residues. Here the CDR3 DNA is all that survives: 42 bases in frame from base 1. The germline ends are 12 bases apart after V is trimmed by 2 bases and J by 4 bases. Sequences KGHSH (CDR1) and LQKENI (CDR2) are obtained from the germline V gene. The protocol used for the library was RACE. TCRdb names NextSeq 500 as the instrument used. During library preparation, unique molecular identifiers were attached to individual cDNA molecules so that TCRs could be counted in a quantitative, reproducible way. The original methods were these. Samples had a median of approximately 93,000 TCRs, with a range from roughly 20,000 to 700,000. V, J and CDR3 annotation of the TCR reads was carried out using the Decombinator software suite. For the PS versus PT1 abundance plots, all samples were subsampled to the same number of TCRs (28,000). TCRs were defined as expanded if absent before sensitization and observed at least eight times at the 2-week time point. Using fastp at Q25 and MiXCR, TCRdb reprocessed the public reads and kept productive beta chains. Rows are unified per CDR3 protein, each entry keeping the most common DNA and genes. The V and J calls were not made by the authors but by TCRdb's processing. This sample is represented by approximately 41,000 distinct CDR3 sequences; over 3.5% of them were singletons. The ten largest make up approximately 24% of the sample.

The full study reports these points: Patch test score correlated positively with the number of PT1 expanded TCRs, reaching significance at thresholds 8, 16 and 32 but not at 4. Because every patient had alopecia, a presumed autoimmune disease, the patients' immune response might differ from that of healthy individuals. The number of TCRs above 1 in 1000 frequency did not change with DPC sensitization; there was no evidence of global repertoire structure alterations. After repeated subsampling, the strength of the expansion versus patch-test correlation and the threshold at which it became significant changed. Significantly more large CDR3 similarity clusters were formed by expanded TCRs than by pre-sensitization or healthy control sets, consistent with antigen-driven responses.

Read against the paper, the sample's time point label means: patch test 1, 2 weeks after DPC sensitization. Read against the paper, the sample's treatment or condition label means: therapeutic diphenylcyclopropenone sensitization with weekly scalp DPC. Unfractionated whole blood was collected in Tempus Blood RNA tubes, and total RNA was extracted from that blood. Blood at each patch-test visit was drawn before the patch test was applied. To be eligible, patients had to be aged 18 to 70, diagnosed with alopecia and judged suitable for DPC therapy, while pregnant patients were excluded. Many counts were recorded for this clonotype. The antigen it recognizes is unknown. Base quality data are lacking; no much larger clone is found one base away.

The receptor was isolated from a man in his forties or fifties with alopecia areata. Some clones in this sample may be carry-over from other donors' samples. This chain is built from TRBV18 and TRBJ2-7; TRBD1 might be the D gene, on 6 matching bases. Material: whole blood, obtained in connection with sensitization to the hapten diphenylcyclopropenone (DPC). The DNA reads as follows: TGTGCCAGCTCACCAACCGGACAGAATTACGAGCAGTACTTC. The resulting protein is CASSPTGQNYEQYF.